The sequence of this TCR beta chain was determined in a study of blood T cells in healthy people across ages. Then a second PCR, running about 7 to 11 cycles, was carried out with a sample-barcoded 5' primer and a J-beta primer mix. MiXCR was run by TCRdb on the 5' RACE reads, yielding one entry per CDR3 protein. The table has under 2,000,000 distinct CDR3 sequences, just under 50% seen once. With regard to this clonotype: Its antigen is unidentified.

Germline assignment: CDR1 DFQATT and CDR2 SNEGSKA (reference sequence). This CDR3 has 13 amino acids. The V end was cut by 5 bases, the J end by 3 bases, with 13 bases between. Study observations and caveats: Percentage of naive T cells showed a strong correlation with TCR beta diversity. Estimated diversity that came from one million T cells was considered an underestimate.

The origin of this receptor is a middle-aged woman in good health. What was sequenced was blood. This chain joins TRBV20-1 and TRBJ2-5, with TRBD1 as a possible D gene (8 bases). The CDR3 DNA is TGCAGTGCTCCACAGGGGGGGGAAGAGACCCAGTACTTC. It codes for CSAPQGGEETQYF.